The subject of this entry is one TCR beta chain. It lacks a known antigen. Base qualities were left out, and no much larger clone turns up one base away. This record belongs to a study of cytomegalovirus exposure and HLA in healthy donors (dated by TCRdb to 2015 to 2018). Regarding the research as a whole: An earlier analysis of roughly 500 of the donors reported roughly 300 Gb of sequence data and 95 million to 130 million unique TCR beta sequences obtained from 180 million or so T cells. Donor age, sex, ethnicity and CMV serostatus were compiled together with the repertoire data. Both class I and class II loci were covered by HLA typing, at four-digit resolution. The study aimed to test whether signatures of past pathogen exposure could be identified by cataloging public T cell receptors. A later analysis re-analyzed previously published TCR beta repertoires from 600 to 850 donors and added high-resolution HLA genotyping to study TCR occurrence patterns. Typing coverage differed by locus: A, B, C, DRB1 and DQB1 were typed in roughly 620-630 donors, DQA1 in 522, DPA1 in around 610, and DPB1 in around 440. In a later genetic analysis, genome-wide SNP genotypes for about three fifths of the roughly 670 donors were used, and that subset was treated as a discovery cohort. High-throughput TCR immunosequencing, statistical association of individual TCRs with disease status, and machine learning were combined to predict cytomegalovirus infection status. Four or five DR-DQ haplotypes were handled as single units for association and clustering because linkage in the cohort was strong. Of the 398 genotyped donors, around 81% fell in the genetic ancestry cluster associated with self-reported Caucasian donors. In the later analysis, no new phenotypic data were used to find candidate immune exposures; instead, reliance was placed on TCR beta sequences and their occurrence across donors. All discovery cohort repertoires had been generated using a single sequencing platform. A separate validation cohort of about 110 different subjects was used in addition to the roughly 620-subject first cohort. Among about 400 genotyped donors of the cohort, an average of around 250,000 unique TCR beta nucleotide sequences was sequenced per donor, of which 15% to 20% were non-productive. The study used immunosequencing to profile the T cell repertoires of more than 650 subjects and linked those repertoires to cytomegalovirus serostatus. An early release that covered about 600 HLA-typed donors contained approximately 300 gigabases of sequencing data and about 84 million unique TCR sequences. An earlier analysis of several hundred of the donors applied high-throughput TCR beta sequencing to assess whether each TCR beta V gene segment acted as functional or pseudogenic. Summary of the overall study and its limitations: Because the 87-base-pair reads could not distinguish some IMGT-functional V segments, including TRBV6-2 and TRBV6-3, those segments were excluded. For the cohort, immune exposure information was limited to CMV serostatus. In a later analysis, some 17,000 TCR beta sequences were associated with specific HLA alleles at a false discovery rate of 0.05. A cluster of highly shared sequence variants was judged likely to represent a technical artifact of the sequencing pipeline. In a later analysis, the rate of TCR association differed among HLA loci, with DRB1 alleles having the most associated TCRs and HLA-C alleles having the fewest. A further reported finding was that TCR beta sequences accurately predicted the HLA-A and HLA-B alleles for most subjects in the first cohort. In the study, around 150 TCR beta chains were listed as associated with cytomegalovirus. Several of the top co-occurrence clusters appeared to be linked to parvovirus B19, influenza, CMV and Epstein-Barr virus, according to a later analysis. An earlier analysis of approximately 500 of the donors showed that most TCR beta V segments appeared in productive rearrangements either about 87% or about 30% of the time, which broadly matched IMGT annotations. Compared with the approximately 700-donor mean, donors in an Asian-associated ancestry cluster had fewer N-insertions in productive TCRs, according to a later genetic analysis. A later analysis found that most CMV-associated TCR beta chains appeared HLA-restricted, with HLA associations seemingly driven largely by CMV exposure. In a later analysis, HLA-associated TCR beta chains were found to be more clonally expanded and to have lower generation probabilities than equally common non-associated chains. When HLA alleles, especially DR and DQ, strongly co-occurred, attributing TCR associations to individual alleles was difficult. Because HLA typing was unavailable for some donors at each locus, only the typed subset was used in association tests. In this cohort, only TCR beta chains were sequenced, and detectable features were limited by the absence of alpha or paired-chain data. The presence/absence analyses assumed that sequencing depth was roughly uniform across donors, and that assumption may not be true. Cytomegalovirus status was reported to be diagnosed by the classifier with high specificity and sensitivity in both the original and validation cohorts. While some public TCRs were present in many individuals, most TCR sequences turned up only very rarely across donors. Linkage disequilibrium might explain the correlated functional status among segregating V segments, but an unknown experimental factor could not be ruled out. A later genetic analysis associated a missense DCLRE1C variant with V-gene and J-gene trimming of TCR beta chains, and an independent cohort replicated the association. It was suggested by the authors that the approach could potentially be generalized to other disease states and immunological phenotypes. In vitro tests confirmed that a few of the cytomegalovirus-associated TCR beta chains recognize cytomegalovirus antigens. Because counts were too low, seventeen rarely observed V segments, including chromosome 9 orphons, were excluded from the earlier analysis of some 540 of the donors.

The library came from the immunoSEQ multiplex PCR assay. A mixture of 60 forward primers for TCR Vbeta segments and 13 reverse primers for TCR Jbeta segments was used in the multiplex PCR. The CDR3 region of rearranged TCR beta genes was amplified from genomic DNA with a multiplex PCR assay. The amplified TCR beta libraries were sequenced on the Illumina HiSeq System as 87-base-pair reads. As for how the authors treated the data: Across the roughly 670 repertoires, a later analysis counted approximately 83 million unique TCR beta chains, approximately 10 million of which were shared by at least two donors. Raw reads were error-corrected and collapsed into unique sequences with a nearest-neighbor algorithm that merged closely related sequences to remove PCR and sequencing errors. V, D and J gene segments were assigned by aligning CDR3 sequences to IMGT reference sequences. For a sequence to be retained, a match of at least six nucleotides to both a V gene segment and a J gene segment was required. A rearrangement was called productive if the CDR3 had no stop codons and remained in frame with V and J, and every other rearrangement was called non-productive. CDR3 was defined according to IMGT convention as the region running from the second conserved V-encoded cysteine to the conserved J-encoded phenylalanine. Sequences without an unambiguous match to a single V gene segment were excluded from the earlier analysis of a few hundred of the donors. In an earlier analysis of approximately 560 of the donors, a V segment was called functional when productive rearrangements were above 56.7%, and segregating when the standard deviation between donors exceeded 5%. To diagnose cytomegalovirus status from the catalog of TCR beta chain sequences, a statistical classification framework was built. A later analysis assigned V and J genes by comparing TCR nucleotide sequences with IMGT/GENE-DB human TR gene sequences. Using the TCRdist pipeline, a later analysis assigned CDR3 sequences along with most-parsimonious VDJ recombination scenarios. In a later analysis, every TCR beta chain was defined by the combination of its CDR3 amino acid sequence and its V-gene family, and reads without a unique V-gene family were dropped. As a way to deal with suspected cross-contamination and a sequencing artifact, a later analysis dropped roughly 600 nucleotide sequences that were highly shared and had low generation probability. In a later analysis, a clonal expansion index for each public chain was calculated from normalized within-repertoire ranks of inferred template counts. In a later analysis, generation probabilities were computed with a VDJ recombination model fitted to out-of-frame rearrangements, and the resulting probabilities were checked against IGoR. In a later analysis, TCR-TCR, TCR-HLA and TCR-CMV co-occurrence was scored with hypergeometric tests, and a repertoire-size bias correction was applied to TCR pairs. To estimate false discovery rates, a later analysis permuted the HLA or CMV assignments 20 times. In a later analysis, co-occurring TCRs were grouped with DBSCAN, and TCRdist sequence similarity was added when clustering was performed within HLA-allele-positive subsets. Co-occurrence clustering excluded repertoires with fewer than 30,000 or more than 120,000 public chains, plus five with anomalous nucleotide sharing. TCRdb holds this immuneACCESS table with in-frame rearrangements only. Some clones are missing; in checked studies, unresolved V genes explain under half, and the rest has no known cause. V, J and clone size derive from that table, while D and trimming were established from the DNA sequence. For this sample the table gives 120,000 to 150,000 clones, of which roughly 62% were detected only once. Almost 4.5% of the sample is held by the ten biggest clonotypes.

The cohort was made up of approximately 670 healthy bone marrow donors. Cohort members were all nominally healthy when sampled, although unrecorded immune exposures were likely present. The donor was CMV seronegative and was included in the group of about 400 seronegative cohort members. A peripheral blood sample was provided by each donor, and peripheral blood mononuclear cells were used for TCR beta sequencing. The Qiagen DNeasy Blood Extraction Kit was used to extract genomic DNA from the blood cell samples. The CDR3 contains 15 residues, cysteine and phenylalanine counted. The entry retains the CDR3 DNA only, 45 bases that are in frame from base 1. From a lookup of the germline V gene (reference sequence), CDR1 and CDR2 are MNHNY and SVGAGI. V and J lose 2 bases and 1 base, and a span of 10 bases separates them.

What was sequenced was PBMCs. The receptor was derived from a man aged 55 to 70 in good health and CMV-seronegative. Recombination connected TRBV6-6 to TRBJ2-3; TRBD1 is a possible D gene, resting on 5 matching bases. The DNA is TGTGCCAGCAGTTACCGCGTGACAGGCACAGATACGCAGTATTTT. It is translated as CASSYRVTGTDTQYF.